Reported below is one T cell receptor (beta chain). What it recognizes is unknown. The treatment was: approximately nine-day PBMC culture with coronavirus spike peptide pools or control peptides (ViraFEST assay). Once peptide pools had expanded antigen-specific T cells, ViraFEST sequenced TCRs. The data derive from a study of vaccination and CD4 T cells after COVID-19. Overall study: Nasal swab PCR identified SARS-CoV-2 in the convalescent patients, of whom roughly nine were mild and one severe. Between diagnosis and the drawing of post-COVID samples lay a median roughly 100 days (range 35 to 161). Ranging from 14 to 241, the interval between dose two and post-vaccine sampling had a median of 72 days.

This CDR3 has 18 amino acids. The Oncomine TCR Beta short-read assay was what sequenced the DNA obtained from cultured CD4+ T cells. Using its own MiXCR run on the PCR reads, TCRdb lists one record per CDR3 protein. The table includes approximately 12,000 distinct CDR3 sequences, 55% to 80% detected once. The sample here was CD4+ T cells from blood, cultured in vitro, taken before SARS-CoV-2 vaccination. This sequence originates from a human donor who had recovered from COVID-19. The chain recombines TRBV21-1 with TRBJ2-7; no DNA check was done on the table's D call, TRBD1. TRBV21-1 is listed as a pseudogene. CDR3 coding DNA: TGTGCCAGCAGCAAATTGGGACTATTCGACAGGGGGTCTTACGAGCAGTACTTC. It codes for CASSKLGLFDRGSYEQYF.